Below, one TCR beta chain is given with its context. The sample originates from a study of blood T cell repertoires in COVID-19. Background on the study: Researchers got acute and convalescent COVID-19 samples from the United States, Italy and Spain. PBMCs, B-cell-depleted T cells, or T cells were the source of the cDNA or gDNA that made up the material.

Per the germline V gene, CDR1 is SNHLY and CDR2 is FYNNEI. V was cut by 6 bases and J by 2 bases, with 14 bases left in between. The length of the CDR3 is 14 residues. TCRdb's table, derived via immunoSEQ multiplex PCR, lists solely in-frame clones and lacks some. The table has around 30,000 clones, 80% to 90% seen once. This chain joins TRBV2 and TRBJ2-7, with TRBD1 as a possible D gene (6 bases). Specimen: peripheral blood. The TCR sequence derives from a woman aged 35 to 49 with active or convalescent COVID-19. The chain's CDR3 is CASRRTGIAYEQYF. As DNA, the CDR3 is TGTGCCAGCAGGAGAACAGGGATAGCCTACGAGCAGTACTTC.